These 5 T cell receptor beta chains were sequenced from one sample in a study of post-analysis software for immune sequencing data. Findings and caveats of the study: Comparison of patients with controls showed five TRBV segments more frequent in patients, TRBV5-6, TRBV5-1 and TRBV20-1 among them.

Antigen specificity for these receptors is unknown. Presence of unique molecular identifiers characterized the TCR beta cDNA libraries. TCRdb fed the PCR reads into MiXCR, producing one record per CDR3 protein. The sample gives fewer than 900,000 distinct CDR3 sequences, about 45% of which show up once; 4.9% is in the top ten. Sequenced input: blood. The source of these receptors is a girl between 5 and 17 years old with multiple sclerosis.

The chain links TRBV3-1 to TRBJ2-2, with D possibly TRBD2 on 5 matching bases. Trimming removed 8 bases at V and 5 bases at J, with 12 bases between. In germline, CDR1 is LGHDT, CDR2 YNNKEL (reference sequence). This CDR3 comprises 13 residues. CDR3 sequence reads: CASRLMGTGELFF. CDR3 nucleotides: TGTGCCAGCCGACTAATGGGGACCGGGGAGCTGTTTTTT.

This rearrangement joins TRBV5-1 to TRBJ2-7, with a possible D match to TRBD1 (5 bases). The CDR3 runs 14 residues. Between the trimmed V and J ends, which lost 2 bases and 6 bases, there was a span of 15 bases. Germline V gives CDR1 SGHRS, CDR2 YFSETQ. The CDR3 spells CASSFAEATAEQYF. The CDR3 nucleotides are TGCGCCAGCAGCTTTGCCGAAGCGACAGCCGAGCAGTACTTC.

The chain carries TRBV4-3 and TRBJ2-4; no clear D. This CDR3 comprises 15 residues. The V end lost 0 bases, the J end lost 2 bases, and 8 bases lay between the germline ends. Germline V lookup: CDR1 LGHNA, CDR2 YSLEER. CDR3 sequence reads: CASSQDSGSKNIQYF. CDR3 DNA sequence: TGCGCCAGCAGCCAAGATTCCGGGTCCAAAAACATTCAGTACTTC.

This clonotype came up a few times. This chain uses TRBV20-1 with TRBJ1-2; D is undetermined. CDR3 size: 9 residues. From germline, CDR1 is DFQATT and CDR2 SNEGSKA (reference sequence). V was clipped by 3 bases and J by 7 bases, with 3 bases between them. CDR3: CSARSGYTF. As DNA, the CDR3 is TGCAGTGCTAGGAGTGGCTACACCTTC.

This sequence joins TRBV5-1 and TRBJ2-1; 11 bases match TRBD1. Germline V gene data show CDR1 as SGHRS and CDR2 as YFSETQ. Losses at the gene ends were 1 base for V and 8 bases for J; bases not matched to a gene: 11. CDR3 length equals 17 residues. DNA for the CDR3: TGCGCCAGCAGCTTGTGGGGCGGGACAGGGGGTGTCGATGAGCAGTTCTTC. This sequence encodes CASSLWGGTGGVDEQFF. The full variable domain, with the rest looked up from reference TRBV5-1 and TRBJ2-1, is KAGVTQTPRYLIKTRGQQVTLSCSPISGHRSVSWYQQTPGQGLQFLFEYFSETQRNKGNFPGRFSGRQFSNSRSEMNVSTLELGDSALYLCASSLWGGTGGVDEQFFGPGTRLTVL.